This paragraph reports one TCR beta chain. It lacks a known antigen. Base qualities are not at hand, and no much larger clone is one base apart. Library preparation employed the immunoSEQ multiplex PCR assay. DNA from the cultured, isolated CD4+ T cells was subjected to TCR beta CDR3 sequencing. The study's own analysis went as follows. The analysis removed non-productive TCR sequences, trimmed reads to the CDR3 region, and retained only CDR3s that were 7 or more amino acids long. The MANAFEST web app was used to identify antigen-specific clonotypes by comparing expansion in peptide wells with expansion in reference cultures. Positive clones required FDR<0.05 expansion versus reference and all other wells, odds ratio above 5, and frequency above 0.1% in two replicate wells. Cross-reactive clonotypes were defined as significantly expanded in SARS-CoV-2 spike wells and in at least one common cold coronavirus spike condition. Using the stringdist R package, CDR3 similarity was measured by Levenshtein distance, and unrooted trees were constructed with ape in R 3.6.1. Here the immuneACCESS table is served through TCRdb, limited to in-frame sequences with V and J called. Missing clones are a known gap in these copies; in checked studies unresolved V genes cover under half, and the rest lacks a known reason. V and J calls and clone size are as listed in that table; D and trimming were resolved from the DNA. In this sample the table shows some 60,000 clones, approximately 79% of which occur a single time. The top ten hold approximately 2.8% of the sample.

In the ViraFEST assay, PBMC were stimulated with viral peptide pools, and TCR sequencing was then used to find antigen-specific CD4+ T cell clonotypes based on their expansion. After less than 13 days of culture, CD4+ T cells were isolated with the EasySep CD4+ T cell isolation kit. The absence of prior SARS-CoV-2 infection in healthy vaccine recipients was confirmed by negative nucleocapsid antibodies before and after vaccination. Each well held more than 1.5 million PBMC cultured in IMDM containing approximately 5.3% human AB serum, 8 to 10 IU/ml IL-2 and gentamicin, along with roughly 10 ug/ml peptides. On days 3 and 7, half of the culture medium was replaced with fresh IL-2-containing medium. Unless otherwise noted, each peptide stimulation condition was cultured in triplicate wells. Using Ficoll-Paque Plus gradient centrifugation, PBMC were separated from whole blood and then either used fresh or cryopreserved at -140C. The overlapping peptide pools covered the spike proteins of SARS-CoV-2 and of the common cold coronaviruses HCoV-NL63, HCoV-OC43 and HCoV-229E. The QIAamp micro DNA kit was used to extract genomic DNA from the cultured CD4+ T cells.

The entry originates in a study of vaccination effects on CD4 cells after COVID-19 (dated by TCRdb to between 2022 and 2023). For the study in its entirety: Two doses of either the BNT162b2 or the mRNA-1273 mRNA SARS-CoV-2 vaccine were administered to participants. SARS-CoV-2 spike-specific CD4+ TCR repertoires were compared before and after mRNA vaccination in COVID-19 convalescent patients and in infection-naive vaccine recipients. Altogether, some 11 COVID-19 convalescent patients and a few SARS-CoV-2-naive healthy vaccine recipients made up the full study. The Oncomine TCR Beta short-read assay on an Illumina iSeq 100 was used to sequence cultures from other donors in the study.

The germline V gene gives CDR1 as MGHDK and CDR2 as SYGVNS. Its CDR3 holds 18 amino acids, cysteine through phenylalanine. Left in the record is the CDR3 DNA by itself, 54 bases read in frame from the first base. Here V drops 4 bases and J drops 7 bases, and the junction holds 19 bases not matched to any gene. Overall study outcomes, separate from this receptor: Among healthy vaccine recipients, nearly all vaccine-induced clones were SARS-CoV-2 mono-reactive, and only 1 of 255 was cross-reactive with common cold coronaviruses. The study was limited by a small number of convalescent patients and lacked early post-infection timepoints. Both infection-induced and vaccine-induced clones contracted markedly at late post-vaccination timepoints, which is consistent with waning T cell responses.

This sample comprised CD4+ T cells from PBMCs cultured with HCoV-NL63 spike peptides, obtained before COVID-19 vaccination. In the paper's terms, the cell subset or site label means: HCoV-NL63 spike overlapping peptide pool stimulation. This clonotype was sampled from a human donor who received a COVID-19 vaccine. The chain uses TRBV25-1 and TRBJ2-1, with 7 central nucleotides matching TRBD2. The DNA reads as follows: TGTGCCAGCAGTGCCCCTCGCGGGGGACTTACGTACGGGAATGAGCAGTTCTTC. The translation is CASSAPRGGLTYGNEQFF.